The 19 T cell receptor beta chains below come from one sample, sequenced in a study of T cell repertoires in cytomegalovirus infection. Each CDR3 protein is one row after TCRdb ran MiXCR on the reads. Of roughly 230,000 distinct CDR3 sequences listed, approximately 22% are singletons. The sequencing input was CD8+ T cells from PBMCs. The receptors here all came from a human donor in good health (CMV status not recorded). Some clones in this sample may be carry-over from other donors' samples.

This clonotype was detected many times. The rearrangement uses TRBV7-2 and TRBJ2-7; D ambiguous. The germline V gene encodes CDR1 SGHTA and CDR2 FQGNSA. The CDR3 covers 14 residues. The germline V and J ends were trimmed by 2 bases and 0 bases, with 8 bases remaining between them. CDR3: CASSLPGRSYEQYF. As DNA, the CDR3 is TGTGCCAGCAGCTTACCCGGCCGCTCCTACGAGCAGTACTTC.

The chain carries TRBV2 and TRBJ2-1; no clear D gene. The CDR3 runs to 14 residues. CDR1 and CDR2 from the germline V gene are SNHLY and FYNNEI. V lost 2 bases, J lost 1 base, and 6 bases lay in between. The CDR3 bases are TGTGCCAGCAGTGAAAGGGATTCCTACAATGAGCAGTTCTTC. Its translation is CASSERDSYNEQFF.

This clonotype has more than one count but fewer than ten. The V and J genes are TRBV6-5 and TRBJ1-1, with 9 nucleotides matching TRBD1. The V gene end was trimmed by 4 bases and the J gene end by 3 bases; junction bases not matched to a gene: 24. Germline assignment: CDR1 MNHEY and CDR2 SVGAGI. The CDR3 is made up of 21 amino acids. The CDR3 DNA sequence: TGTGCCAGCAGTTTCCCGGGACAGGGAGATGACCTAGGAACTTGGGACACTGAAGCTTTCTTT. This sequence encodes CASSFPGQGDDLGTWDTEAFF.

A few counts support this clonotype. This chain joins TRBV6-2 or TRBV6-3 and TRBJ2-5; D is uncertain. V was cut by 5 bases and J by 7 bases, with 11 bases left in between. This CDR3 spans 12 amino acids. Germline V CDR1 and CDR2: MNHEY, SVGEGT. The CDR3 DNA reads TGTGCCAGCAGTCACCCCGTCGGGACCCAGTACTTC. This sequence encodes CASSHPVGTQYF.

The chain joins TRBV7-6 to TRBJ2-1, with TRBD2 matching 8 bases. This CDR3 region has 15 residues. Germline V gene sequence: CDR1 SGHVS, CDR2 FNYEAQ. V gave up 5 bases and J gave up 6 bases; unmatched junction bases: 9. CDR3 sequence: CASSPRGVGGNEQFF. CDR3 bases: TGTGCCAGCAGCCCGCGGGGGGTCGGGGGCAATGAGCAGTTCTTC.

This clonotype was seen a handful of times. The rearrangement joins TRBV28 to TRBJ1-5; D might be TRBD1 (5 bases). Deletions cut 7 bases from V and 0 bases from J, with 10 bases between. Germline V gene data show CDR1 as MDHEN and CDR2 as SYDVKM. This CDR3 comprises 14 residues. In nucleotides, the CDR3 is TGTGCCAGCATCCGACAGTATAGCAATCAGCCCCAGCATTTT. Encoded protein: CASIRQYSNQPQHF.

The J gene is TRBJ2-2, the V gene TRBV7-8; D perhaps matches TRBD1 (5 bases). Between the trimmed V and J ends, which lost 5 bases and 1 base, there was a span of 8 bases. This CDR3 is built from 14 residues. The germline gives CDR1 SGHVS, CDR2 FQNEAQ. CDR3 coding DNA: TGTGCCAGCAGCCCTGACAGGAACACCGGGGAGCTGTTTTTT. Translation gives CASSPDRNTGELFF.

This clonotype was recorded many times. The chain is built from TRBV5-6 and TRBJ1-6; a weak D match, TRBD1 (6 bases). Trimming shortened V by 8 bases and J by 0 bases, and 15 bases separated the two germline ends. Germline V gives CDR1 SGHDT, CDR2 YYEEEE. CDR3 size: 16 residues. The CDR3 is CASSTGRSSYNSPLHF. DNA for the CDR3: TGTGCCAGTTCGACAGGTCGAAGCTCCTATAATTCACCCCTCCACTTT. The whole variable domain, remainder taken from reference TRBV5-6 and TRBJ1-6, is DAGVTQSPTHLIKTRGQQVTLRCSPKSGHDTVSWYQQALGQGPQFIFQYYEEEERQRGNFPDRFSGHQFPNYSSELNVNALLLGDSALYLCASSTGRSSYNSPLHFGNGTRLTVT.

There are many counts of this clonotype. The genes are TRBV7-9 and TRBJ2-3, with D possibly called TRBD1 or TRBD2 (7 bases each). This CDR3 region has 16 residues. Germline assignment: CDR1 SEHNR and CDR2 FQNEAQ (reference sequence). With 5 bases removed from V and 2 bases from J, the gap between germline ends came to 17 bases. CDR3 DNA: TGTGCCAGCAGCCCCCTGGGAGGGACAGACACAGATACGCAGTATTTT. It translates to CASSPLGGTDTDTQYF. The whole variable domain, remainder taken from reference TRBV7-9 and TRBJ2-3, is DTGVSQNPRHKITKRGQNVTFRCDPISEHNRLYWYRQTLGQGPEFLTYFQNEAQLEKSRLLSDRFSAERPKGSFSTLEIQRTEQGDSAMYLCASSPLGGTDTDTQYFGPGTRLTVL.

This clonotype has at least ten counts. The rearrangement joins TRBV7-8 to TRBJ1-1, with 10 bases matching TRBD1. Germline V gives CDR1 SGHVS, CDR2 FQNEAQ. The CDR3 sequence is 15 residues long. V lost 4 bases and J lost 3; bases outside the gene matches: 5. CDR3 nucleotide sequence: TGTGCCAGCAGCTACGACAGGGGGCACGACACTGAAGCTTTCTTT. Encoded protein: CASSYDRGHDTEAFF.

V is TRBV10-3 and J is TRBJ1-1, with TRBD1 matching 9 bases. In germline, CDR1 is ENHRY, CDR2 SYGVKD. The J segment lost 1 base and the V segment lost 1 base, leaving 1 base of the junction unmatched. The CDR3 covers 15 residues. The DNA of the CDR3 is TGTGCCATCAGTGAGTGGGGACAGGGGAACACTGAAGCTTTCTTT. Protein product: CAISEWGQGNTEAFF.

The table lists this clonotype with many counts. This chain uses TRBV12-3 or TRBV12-4 with TRBJ2-1, with D possibly called TRBD1 or TRBD2 (7 bases each). CDR3 size: 16 residues. V shed 5 bases and J shed 0 bases, with 14 bases lying between them. CDR3 in amino acids: CASSRTRGGSYNEQFF. As DNA, the CDR3 is TGTGCCAGCAGTCGGACCAGGGGGGGCTCCTACAATGAGCAGTTCTTC.

This clonotype appeared a few times. The chain has TRBV20-1 and TRBJ2-7; possible D gene TRBD1, 6 bases. The CDR3 is 14 amino acids. The V and J ends lost 6 bases and 3 bases respectively, with 18 bases between them. CDR1 is DFQATT, CDR2 SNEGSKA, per germline (reference sequence). CDR3 nucleotides: TGCAGTGCGCTCGACAGGCCAACCCTCTACGAGCAGTACTTC. It is translated as CSALDRPTLYEQYF.

This clonotype has a single count. The chain joins TRBV24-1 to TRBJ2-1; D might be TRBD2 (5 bases). Germline-derived CDR1 and CDR2 are KGHDR and SFDVKD. V dropped 3 bases and J dropped 8 bases, with 25 bases sitting between them. The CDR3 is 18 residues long. The CDR3 nucleotides are TGTGCCACCAGTGATGGTAATCCGATGGGAGACGGCGTAGATGAGCAGTTCTTC. Translation: CATSDGNPMGDGVDEQFF.

This clonotype was recorded once. V usage is TRBV7-3 and J usage is TRBJ2-1; D call uncertain. Germline CDR1 and CDR2: SGHTA and FQGTGA. V was cut by 5 bases and J by 0 bases, with 17 bases left in between. This CDR3 has 17 residues. The CDR3 is CASSPNGALSSYNEQFF. DNA for the CDR3: TGTGCCAGCAGCCCGAACGGTGCATTAAGCTCCTACAATGAGCAGTTCTTC.

A few counts support this clonotype. The CDR3 nucleotides read TGTGCCAGCAGCCCTAACGGGGCCGGGGTGAACACTGAAGCTTTCTTT. As protein: CASSPNGAGVNTEAFF. The V and J genes are TRBV7-3 and TRBJ1-1; maybe TRBD1 (5 bases). V lost 5 bases, J lost 0 bases, and 16 bases lay in between. The CDR3 is 16 residues long. Germline V gives CDR1 SGHTA, CDR2 FQGTGA.

This clonotype showed up just a few times. The rearrangement joins TRBV28 to TRBJ2-3; D is ambiguous. The germline V gene encodes CDR1 MDHEN and CDR2 SYDVKM. Trimming removed 7 bases from V and 0 bases from J, with 14 bases in between. The CDR3 covers 15 residues. The CDR3 sequence is CASTPPLLSTDTQYF. The CDR3 bases are TGTGCCAGCACCCCACCCCTTTTAAGCACAGATACGCAGTATTTT.

This sequence joins TRBV9 and TRBJ1-1; 7 bases align to TRBD1. The germline V gene encodes CDR1 SGDLS and CDR2 YYNGEE. The ends lost 3 bases at V and 4 bases at J; junction bases unmatched: 3. This CDR3 has 13 amino acids. The CDR3 reads CASSDAGGTEAFF. The CDR3 nucleotides read TGTGCCAGCAGCGACGCAGGGGGCACTGAAGCTTTCTTT.

V and J are TRBV29-1 and TRBJ2-3; D gene uncertain. The ends were cut back, 3 bases at V and 2 bases at J, with 9 bases in the middle. This CDR3 comprises 13 residues. Germline CDR1 is SQVTM and CDR2 is ANQGSEA. The CDR3 nucleotides read TGCAGCGTTGAGGACGGATACACAGATACGCAGTATTTT. Translation: CSVEDGYTDTQYF.